The next 17 T cell receptor beta chains were all read from a single sample in a study of Graves' ophthalmopathy and Graves' hyperthyroidism (dated by TCRdb to 2016 to 2019). The sequencer listed for this sample is Illumina HiSeq 2000. For repertoire sequencing, the TCR beta CDR3 regions were amplified from RNA transcripts. A first-round RT-PCR used HTBI primers with the Qiagen OneStep RT-PCR kit, followed by a second-round multiplex PCR, size selection and purification. TCRdb cleaned the public reads at Q25 with fastp, built clones with MiXCR and kept in-frame beta chains. A single entry per CDR3 protein holds the most common genes and DNA from its merged rows. The sample table lists about 1.2 million distinct CDR3 sequences, roughly 35% of them with a count of one. More than 9.5% of the sample is taken by the ten largest. Sequencing was done on a sample of peripheral blood or thyroid tissue (not recorded which). The receptors were gathered from an adult man with Graves' hyperthyroidism.

This clonotype was seen ten or more times. This chain connects TRBV5-1 to TRBJ2-7; 8 bases are shared with TRBD1. Germline CDR1 and CDR2: SGHRS and YFSETQ. The CDR3 loop spans 15 amino acids. The ends lost 3 bases at V and 3 bases at J; junction bases unmatched: 8. The CDR3 loop reads CASSWGQVTDYEQYF. The CDR3 DNA reads TGCGCCAGCAGCTGGGGACAGGTCACGGACTACGAGCAGTACTTC.

The chain couples TRBV29-1 to TRBJ2-5, with TRBD1 matching over 9 bases. CDR1 is SQVTM, CDR2 ANQGSEA, per germline. This CDR3 is built from 14 residues. V lost 7 bases and J lost 7; bases outside the gene matches: 13. In nucleotides, the CDR3 is TGCAGCGGGACAGGGGTCTCCGGGGAGGGGACCCAGTACTTC. It translates to CSGTGVSGEGTQYF. Full variable domain (rest looked up from reference TRBV29-1 and TRBJ2-5): SAVISQKPSRDICQRGTSLTIQCQVDSQVTMMFWYRQQPGQSLTLIATANQGSEATYESGFVIDKFPISRPNLTFSTLTVSNMSPEDSSIYLCSGTGVSGEGTQYFGPGTRLLVL.

The table lists this clonotype with many counts. The V gene is TRBV19, the J gene TRBJ1-5; D not resolved. Germline CDR1 is LNHDA and CDR2 is SQIVND (reference sequence). Deletions cut 5 bases from V and 7 bases from J, with 12 bases between. CDR3 length equals 13 residues. In DNA, the CDR3 is TGTGCCAGTAGTCTACACGGTGCGCAGCCCCAGCATTTT. The encoded protein is CASSLHGAQPQHF.

This clonotype appeared many times. This chain connects TRBV5-1 to TRBJ1-2; a possible D gene is TRBD1 (5 bases). The V end was cut by 0 bases, the J end by 4 bases, with 10 bases between. The CDR3 extends over 14 amino acids. Germline-derived CDR1 and CDR2 are SGHRS and YFSETQ. DNA for the CDR3: TGCGCCAGCAGCTTGGGGGACGGACCCTATGGCTACACCTTC. This gives the protein CASSLGDGPYGYTF.

J is TRBJ2-7 and V is TRBV4-3; D uncertain. This CDR3 contains 15 residues. In germline, CDR1 is LGHNA, CDR2 YSLEER. V was pared by 0 bases and J by 2 bases, with 11 bases between. CDR3 nucleotides: TGCGCCAGCAGCCAAGATTTGACGCCAACCTACGAGCAGTACTTC. Translated, it gives CASSQDLTPTYEQYF.

The gene calls are TRBV29-1 and TRBJ2-1, with 8 bases fitting TRBD1. Germline V gives CDR1 SQVTM, CDR2 ANQGSEA. V lost 3 bases and J lost 6; bases outside the gene matches: 4. This CDR3 region has 13 residues. The CDR3 DNA sequence: TGCAGCGTTGAGAGGACAGGGCCCAATGAGCAGTTCTTC. The encoded protein is CSVERTGPNEQFF.

This clonotype occurred many times. V usage is TRBV7-9 and J usage is TRBJ2-2, with D perhaps TRBD1 (6 bases). The germline gives CDR1 SEHNR, CDR2 FQNEAQ (reference sequence). V dropped 5 bases and J dropped 4 bases, with 17 bases sitting between them. The CDR3 runs 16 residues. The CDR3: CASSPRQEPGTGELFF. The CDR3 nucleotides are TGTGCCAGCAGCCCAAGACAGGAGCCGGGCACCGGGGAGCTGTTTTTT.

The sample holds many counts of this clonotype. The chain combines TRBV11-2 with TRBJ2-5; D is undetermined. V was clipped by 5 bases and J by 8 bases, with 15 bases between them. This CDR3 comprises 13 residues. Per the germline V gene, CDR1 is SGHAT and CDR2 is FQNNGV. DNA of the CDR3: TGTGCCAGCAGCCCCGGCGCGGAACATACCCAGTACTTC. The encoded protein is CASSPGAEHTQYF.

This chain joins TRBV7-8 and TRBJ1-6, with 10 nucleotides matching TRBD1. J lost 11 bases, V lost 4 bases, and 8 bases had no gene match. This CDR3 has 15 residues. Germline V gene data show CDR1 as SGHVS and CDR2 as FQNEAQ. The DNA for the CDR3 is TGTGCCAGCAGCTCCATACCGGGACAGGGGACACCCCTCCACTTT. Translation gives CASSSIPGQGTPLHF.

This clonotype came up many times. The rearrangement links TRBV15 to TRBJ2-7, with D maybe TRBD1 (5 bases). V dropped 1 base and J dropped 3 bases, with 10 bases sitting between them. CDR3 length: 14 residues. CDR1 LNHNV and CDR2 YYDKDF come from the germline V gene (reference sequence). CDR3 region: CATSRVPGIYEQYF. The CDR3 coding sequence is TGTGCCACCAGCAGAGTTCCAGGGATCTACGAGCAGTACTTC.

As to this clonotype: Its ends do not fully match the called genes, so a read error is possible. V usage is TRBV5-1 and J usage is TRBJ2-7, with D perhaps assigned TRBD1 or TRBD2 (5 bases each). Germline CDR1 is SGHRS and CDR2 is YFSETQ. The CDR3 runs to 14 residues. CDR3 coding DNA: TGCACCAGCAGGGATATTGAGGGTTCCTACGAGCAGTACTTC. It is translated as CTSRDIEGSYEQYF.

The chain recombines TRBV7-8 with TRBJ2-2; tentatively, D is TRBD1 (6 bases). Germline V lookup: CDR1 SGHVS, CDR2 FQNEAQ. Trimming took off 5 bases at V and 4 bases at J, with 23 bases between the two ends. The CDR3 sequence is 18 residues long. The CDR3 loop is CASSTGTQTGTFTGELFF. CDR3 sequence (DNA): TGTGCCAGCAGCACCGGGACCCAAACGGGGACATTCACCGGGGAGCTGTTTTTT.

This clonotype was detected ten times or more. The V gene is TRBV19, the J gene TRBJ1-2; 8 bases map to TRBD1. With 7 bases clipped from V and 8 bases from J, the junction kept 6 bases outside the gene matches. Germline lookup yields CDR1 LNHDA and CDR2 SQIVND (reference sequence). The CDR3 is 12 amino acids. The CDR3 DNA sequence: TGTGCCAGTACCCAGGGGGCTGACGGCTACACCTTC. It translates to CASTQGADGYTF.

About this clonotype: Since a much larger clone is just one base distant, this may be a read error. The chain carries TRBV10-2 and TRBJ2-7; D is undetermined. Germline loops: CDR1 WSHSY, CDR2 SAAADI. V lost 2 bases and J 2 bases, leaving 10 bases between the germline ends. This CDR3 has 14 residues. Here the CDR3 DNA reads TGCGCCAGCAGTGAGGTTACTGGCCCCTACGAGCAGTACTTC. Its translation is CASSEVTGPYEQYF.

The chain joins TRBV5-1 to TRBJ1-1; tentative D call: TRBD1 (5 bases). Germline values: CDR1 SGHRS, CDR2 YFSETQ. This CDR3 region has 17 residues. V lost 0 bases and J lost 2, with 17 bases in between. The CDR3 nucleotides are TGCGCCAGCAGCTTGGCCCCGCCAAAGGGGATTAACACTGAAGCTTTCTTT. Translated, it gives CASSLAPPKGINTEAFF.

Many counts were recorded for this clonotype. The chain carries TRBV20-1 and TRBJ1-1; no reliable D call. CDR3 length: 15 residues. The germline gives CDR1 DFQATT, CDR2 SNEGSKA (reference sequence). The germline V and J ends were trimmed by 2 bases and 0 bases, with 13 bases remaining between them. The CDR3 DNA reads as TGCAGTGCTAGATTGGTCGGCCTGATGAACACTGAAGCTTTCTTT. As protein: CSARLVGLMNTEAFF.

This rearrangement joins TRBV29-1 to TRBJ1-2; D uncertain. Germline CDR1 reads SQVTM; CDR2 reads ANQGSEA. Deletions cut 7 bases from V and 6 bases from J, with 18 bases between. The CDR3 has 13 residues. The CDR3 coding sequence is TGCAGCGCCAGCATGGGGATCGGGGATGGCTACACCTTC. Its translation is CSASMGIGDGYTF.